The rows below give T cell receptor beta chains drawn from one sample of a study of cytomegalovirus exposure and HLA in healthy donors. Assay: immunoSEQ multiplex PCR; the TCRdb copy retains only in-frame clones and omits some. The sample lists about 130,000 clones; about 79% were seen once. The sample consisted of PBMCs. Every receptor here comes from a man between 50 and 59 years old in good health and CMV-seronegative. Both conserved end residues are part of each CDR3. The D gene is left open where the match is weak. The size entry is marked missing in some rows and otherwise reads once, few, many or a size class.

j_call | d_call | clone_size | v_call | cdr3_aa | cdr3_nt
TRBJ2-7 | TRBD2 | - | TRBV19 | CASSRQHTGGGDSYEQYF | TGTGCCAGTAGCCGACAACATACAGGCGGGGGGGACTCCTACGAGCAGTACTTC
TRBJ1-1 | - | few | TRBV5-1 | CASSLEVGDTEAFF | TGCGCCAGCAGCTTGGAGGTGGGAGACACTGAAGCTTTCTTT
TRBJ2-7 | TRBD1 | - | TRBV2 | CASRIRDRQFAYEQYF | TGTGCCAGCAGAATAAGGGACAGACAGTTCGCCTACGAGCAGTACTTC
TRBJ2-1 | - | - | TRBV5-1 | CASSPGAGAREQFF | TGCGCCAGCAGCCCTGGGGCGGGGGCCAGGGAGCAGTTCTTC
TRBJ2-6 | - | - | TRBV27 | CASARTLVGANVLTF | TGTGCCAGCGCGCGCACCCTCGTTGGGGCCAACGTCCTGACTTTC
TRBJ1-6 | TRBD1 | - | TRBV5-6 | CASSLFGTGLSPLHF | TGTGCCAGCAGCTTATTCGGGACAGGGTTATCACCCCTCCACTTT
TRBJ2-5 | TRBD2 | - | TRBV19 | CASSPRTSGGQETQYF | TGTGCCAGTAGTCCCCGGACTAGCGGGGGCCAAGAGACCCAGTACTTC
TRBJ2-7 | - | - | TRBV7-6 | CASSRTWPGGEQYF | TGTGCCAGCAGCAGAACATGGCCGGGTGGCGAGCAGTACTTC
TRBJ1-2 | - | - | TRBV7-9 | CASSLGGKYPNYGYTF | TGTGCCAGCAGCTTAGGCGGAAAATACCCTAACTATGGCTACACCTTC
TRBJ2-1 | - | few | TRBV14 | CASSFLRDNEQFF | TGTGCCAGCAGCTTTTTGAGGGACAATGAGCAGTTCTTC
TRBJ2-7 | - | - | TRBV7-8 | CASSRAGFRDEQYF | TGTGCCAGCAGCCGCGCGGGGTTTAGGGACGAGCAGTACTTC
TRBJ1-5 | TRBD1 | - | TRBV5-1 | CASRPGQGYNQPQHF | TGCGCCAGCAGGCCGGGACAGGGGTACAATCAGCCCCAGCATTTT
TRBJ1-2 | TRBD1 | - | TRBV7-3 | CASSSSGGQGGYTF | TGTGCCAGCAGTTCGTCAGGGGGTCAGGGTGGCTACACCTTC
TRBJ2-1 | TRBD1 | - | TRBV2 | CASSTDRVKGNEQFF | TGTGCCAGCAGCACGGACAGGGTAAAAGGGAATGAGCAGTTCTTC
TRBJ2-3 | - | - | TRBV7-2 | CASSLQGSADTQYF | TGTGCCAGCAGCTTACAGGGTAGTGCAGATACGCAGTATTTT
TRBJ1-1 | - | - | TRBV30 | CAWSEGGAERTEAFF | TGTGCCTGGAGTGAGGGTGGGGCCGAGAGGACTGAAGCTTTCTTT
TRBJ1-3 | TRBD1 | - | TRBV28 | CASSLGTGSGNTIYF | TGTGCCAGCAGTTTAGGGACAGGGTCCGGAAACACCATATATTTT
TRBJ2-7 | - | once | TRBV18 | CASSNTGPEQYF | TGTGCCAGCTCAAACACAGGGCCCGAGCAGTACTTC
TRBJ2-7 | TRBD1 | once | TRBV4-1 | CASSPGQLYSYEQYF | TGCGCCAGCAGCCCGGGACAGCTCTACTCCTACGAGCAGTACTTC
TRBJ2-2 | - | - | TRBV9 | CASSVGLYPNTGELFF | TGTGCCAGCAGCGTAGGACTCTACCCGAACACCGGGGAGCTGTTTTTT
TRBJ2-2 | - | - | TRBV5-1 | CASSFMPPPGQGLTGELFF | TGCGCCAGCAGCTTCATGCCCCCTCCGGGACAAGGTTTAACCGGGGAGCTGTTTTTT
TRBJ1-4 | - | - | TRBV4-1 | CASSQDLVVARVPNEKLFF | TGCGCCAGCAGCCAAGATTTGGTCGTCGCCAGGGTACCTAATGAAAAACTGTTTTTT
TRBJ1-4 | - | - | TRBV7-8 | CASSLGRPDNEKLFF | TGTGCCAGCAGCTTAGGGAGACCGGATAATGAAAAACTGTTTTTT
TRBJ1-4 | - | - | TRBV11-2 | CASSADRLDEKLFF | TGTGCCAGCAGCGCGGACAGACTCGATGAAAAACTGTTTTTT
TRBJ2-6 | - | once | TRBV2 | CARAQGSGANVLTF | TGTGCCAGAGCCCAGGGCTCTGGGGCCAACGTCCTGACTTTC
TRBJ2-1 | TRBD1 | once | TRBV5-1 | CASSWGTGPNEQFF | TGCGCCAGCAGCTGGGGGACAGGCCCCAATGAGCAGTTCTTC
TRBJ2-7 | TRBD1 | - | TRBV29-1 | CSVPGQGTSEQYF | TGCAGCGTTCCGGGACAGGGGACCTCCGAGCAGTACTTC
TRBJ2-3 | TRBD2 | - | TRBV28 | CASSLRGGAGTDTQYF | TGTGCCAGCAGTTTACGCGGGGGGGCCGGCACAGATACGCAGTATTTT
TRBJ1-3 | - | - | TRBV4-2 | CASSQEAWTRSGNTIYF | TGTGCCAGCAGCCAAGAGGCGTGGACACGCTCTGGAAACACCATATATTTT
TRBJ2-7 | - | - | TRBV6-6 | CASSLTPSYEQYF | TGTGCCAGCAGTCTGACACCGTCCTACGAGCAGTACTTC
TRBJ1-4 | - | - | TRBV7-9 | CASSLGPGNEKLFF | TGTGCCAGCAGCTTAGGCCCAGGAAATGAAAAACTGTTTTTT
TRBJ1-6 | - | - | TRBV7-9 | CASSHTPGLGADSPLHF | TGTGCCAGCAGCCATACCCCGGGCCTCGGAGCGGATTCACCCCTCCACTTT
TRBJ1-6 | TRBD1 | - | TRBV5-1 | CASSDGLTGANRNSPLHF | TGCGCCAGCAGCGACGGACTTACAGGGGCGAACCGAAATTCACCCCTCCACTTT
TRBJ1-1 | - | - | TRBV2 | CASTATGWSTEAFF | TGTGCCAGCACCGCTACAGGGTGGAGTACTGAAGCTTTCTTT
TRBJ2-1 | TRBD2 | - | TRBV11-3 | CASSALAGGGGEQFF | TGTGCCAGCAGCGCCCTAGCGGGGGGGGGCGGTGAGCAGTTCTTC
TRBJ1-3 | TRBD1 | - | TRBV18 | CASSPLGTGGSSGNTIYF | TGTGCCAGCTCACCCCTTGGGACAGGGGGAAGCTCTGGAAACACCATATATTTT
TRBJ1-1 | TRBD1 | - | TRBV5-1 | CASSARDRDTEAFF | TGCGCCAGCAGCGCCCGGGACAGGGACACTGAAGCTTTCTTT
TRBJ1-6 | - | - | TRBV6-6 | CASSFTLSSYNSPLHF | TGTGCCAGCAGTTTTACCCTGAGCTCCTATAATTCACCCCTCCACTTT
TRBJ1-2 | TRBD1 | - | TRBV5-1 | CASSGSRDRDHGYTF | TGCGCCAGCAGCGGATCCCGGGACAGGGATCATGGCTACACCTTC
TRBJ1-2 | - | once | TRBV7-9 | CSSSPAFTVDRGYTF | TGTTCCAGCAGCCCTGCCTTCACAGTTGATCGGGGCTACACCTTC
TRBJ2-7 | TRBD2 | - | TRBV5-1 | CASSLAHYGLAGVREQYF | TGCGCCAGCAGCTTGGCCCATTACGGACTAGCGGGGGTTCGCGAGCAGTACTTC
TRBJ2-4 | - | - | TRBV4-1 | CASSQDDLATNIQYF | TGCGCCAGCAGCCAAGATGACCTAGCAACCAACATTCAGTACTTC
TRBJ1-2 | TRBD1 | few | TRBV6-6 | CASRSEGAEANYGYTF | TGTGCCAGCAGATCAGAGGGGGCAGAAGCTAACTATGGCTACACCTTC
TRBJ2-5 | - | - | TRBV5-4 | CASSSPRVGMAQYF | TGTGCCAGCAGCTCTCCCCGGGTTGGAATGGCCCAGTACTTC
TRBJ1-6 | - | - | TRBV2 | CASSAIYRVGNSPLHF | TGTGCCAGCAGTGCTATTTACAGGGTTGGAAATTCACCCCTCCACTTT
TRBJ2-7 | TRBD1 | once | TRBV7-6 | CASSRGIDRGQSYEQYF | TGTGCCAGCAGCCGTGGCATCGACAGGGGCCAATCCTACGAGCAGTACTTC
TRBJ1-2 | - | - | TRBV7-2 | CASSLAMTGTLGGYGYTF | TGTGCCAGCAGCTTAGCAATGACAGGAACCCTTGGAGGCTATGGCTACACCTTC
TRBJ1-2 | - | - | TRBV5-1 | CASSFSVTDYGYTF | TGCGCCAGCAGCTTTAGTGTGACAGACTATGGCTACACCTTC
TRBJ1-1 | - | - | TRBV9 | CASSADRGGVAFF | TGTGCCAGCAGCGCCGATCGGGGGGGAGTAGCTTTCTTT
TRBJ2-3 | - | - | TRBV29-1 | CSVSREMSTDTQYF | TGCAGCGTTAGCAGGGAAATGAGCACAGATACGCAGTATTTT
TRBJ1-1 | - | - | TRBV18 | CASSPGGGGTEAFF | TGTGCCAGCTCACCTGGCGGGGGAGGAACTGAAGCTTTCTTT